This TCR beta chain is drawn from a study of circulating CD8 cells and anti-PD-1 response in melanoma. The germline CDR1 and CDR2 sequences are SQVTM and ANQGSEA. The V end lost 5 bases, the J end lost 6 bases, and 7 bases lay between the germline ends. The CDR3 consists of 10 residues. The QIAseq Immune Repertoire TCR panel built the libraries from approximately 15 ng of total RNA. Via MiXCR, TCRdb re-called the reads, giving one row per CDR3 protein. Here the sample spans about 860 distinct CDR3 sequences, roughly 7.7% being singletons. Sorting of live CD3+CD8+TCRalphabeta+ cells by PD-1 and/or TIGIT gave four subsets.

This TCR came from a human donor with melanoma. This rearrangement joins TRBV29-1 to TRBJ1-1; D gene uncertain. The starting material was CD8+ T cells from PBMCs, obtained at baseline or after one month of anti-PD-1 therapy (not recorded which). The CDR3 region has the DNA TGCAGCGTTCCAGAACCTGAAGCTTTCTTT. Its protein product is CSVPEPEAFF. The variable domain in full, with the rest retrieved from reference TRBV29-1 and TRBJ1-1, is SAVISQKPSRDICQRGTSLTIQCQVDSQVTMMFWYRQQPGQSLTLIATANQGSEATYESGFVIDKFPISRPNLTFSTLTVSNMSPEDSSIYLCSVPEPEAFFGQGTRLTVV.